This TCR beta chain was obtained from a study of breast tumors, draining lymph nodes, adjacent tissues. Germline trimming cut 4 bases from V and 3 bases from J; bases unmatched to any gene: 6. Germline V gene data show CDR1 as KGHDR and CDR2 as SFDVKD. There are 16 residues in the CDR3. TCRdb reprocessed the multiplex PCR reads with MiXCR, giving one entry per CDR3 protein. The table lists 15,000 or so distinct CDR3 sequences, about 70% of them singletons. The clonotype was recovered from a female donor with breast cancer. Some clones in this sample may be carry-over from other donors' samples. Sequencing was performed on tumor-adjacent breast tissue. The gene calls are TRBV24-1 and TRBJ2-2, with 8 bases lining up with TRBD1. The chain's CDR3 is CATSDPKTGDTGELFF. The CDR3 DNA sequence: TGTGCCACCAGTGACCCCAAGACAGGGGACACCGGGGAGCTGTTTTTT.